The clone carrying this T cell receptor (beta chain) has only a few counts. The protocol was immunoSEQ multiplex PCR, while the TCRdb copy is restricted to in-frame clones and leaves out a portion. The sample consists of 170,000 or so clones, roughly 86% of them appearing once. This sample is part of a study of blood T cell repertoires in COVID-19. Germline CDR1 is SGHTA and CDR2 is FQGNSA. V lost 3 bases, J lost 3 bases, and 3 bases stayed unmatched. This CDR3 comprises 15 residues. The chain uses TRBV7-2 and TRBJ2-2, with 8 bases fitting TRBD1. The sequence was obtained from a man in his sixties with COVID-19, enrolled during active disease. Source material: peripheral blood. CDR3 bases: TGTGCCAGCAGCTTCAGACAGGGGCACACCGGGGAGCTGTTTTTT. It is translated as CASSFRQGHTGELFF.